The 20 T cell receptor beta chains given below trace back to one sample, sequenced in a study of cytomegalovirus exposure and HLA in healthy donors. PCR primers comprised 60 Vbeta and 13 Jbeta primers. The method was immunoSEQ multiplex PCR; TCRdb's version includes in-frame clones alone and lacks a portion of them. The sample has 100,000 to 120,000 clones, about 13% seen once. The sequenced material came from PBMCs. The source is a man aged 35 to 55 in good health and CMV-seropositive.

The rearrangement links TRBV6-1 to TRBJ2-5; 8 nucleotides match TRBD2. The germline CDR1 and CDR2 sequences are MNHNS and SASEGT. Trimming cost V 5 bases and J 5 bases; bases outside gene matches: 10. This CDR3 comprises 15 residues. CDR3 DNA sequence: TGTGCCAGCAGTCCCCCGGGAGGGGGGGCGGAGACCCAGTACTTC. The encoded protein is CASSPPGGGAETQYF.

The chain employs TRBV9 and TRBJ1-1; possible D gene TRBD1, 5 bases. V lost 4 bases to trimming and J lost 3 bases, with 16 bases between them. CDR3 length: 15 residues. Germline V gene lookup returns CDR1 SGDLS and CDR2 YYNGEE. The CDR3 spells CASSLQVQGDTEAFF. CDR3 coding DNA: TGTGCCAGCAGCCTCCAGGTGCAGGGTGACACTGAAGCTTTCTTT.

J is TRBJ2-7 and V is TRBV4-3; 8 nucleotides match TRBD1. The CDR3 is made up of 15 amino acids. Trimming removed 0 bases from V and 6 bases from J; junction bases left unmatched: 7. Germline V lookup: CDR1 LGHNA, CDR2 YSLEER. The DNA of the CDR3 is TGCGCCAGCAGCCAAGAGCGGACAGGGTGGCTCGAGCAGTACTTC. It is translated as CASSQERTGWLEQYF.

The table lists this clone with a few counts. The V and J genes are TRBV7-9 and TRBJ2-4, with D possibly matching TRBD1 (6 bases). Germline CDR1 is SEHNR and CDR2 is FQNEAQ (reference sequence). The CDR3 spans 14 residues. The ends were cut back, 10 bases at V and 4 bases at J, with 17 bases in the middle. The CDR3 DNA reads TGTGCCACCCTCCCCGAGGGGGAGAAAAACATTCAGTACTTC. It specifies CATLPEGEKNIQYF.

This rearrangement joins TRBV4-1 to TRBJ2-5; 9 bases match TRBD2. The CDR3 contains 15 residues. Germline values: CDR1 MGHRA, CDR2 YSYEKL. J lost 5 bases, V lost 0 bases, and 4 bases had no gene match. The CDR3 loop reads CASSQEGGRGETQYF. The CDR3 region has the DNA TGCGCCAGCAGCCAAGAAGGCGGGAGGGGCGAGACCCAGTACTTC.

The chain recombines TRBV29-1 with TRBJ2-3; 11 nucleotides align to TRBD2. V lost 5 bases and J lost 3; bases outside the gene matches: 4. Germline CDR1 reads SQVTM; CDR2 reads ANQGSEA. The CDR3 is 14 residues long. CDR3 sequence (DNA): TGCAGCGTTCCGGCTAGCGGGGGGACAGATACGCAGTATTTT. This codes for CSVPASGGTDTQYF.

The genes are TRBV5-1 and TRBJ2-5; 11 nucleotides line up with TRBD2. Germline-derived CDR1 and CDR2 are SGHRS and YFSETQ. With 4 bases clipped from V and 2 bases from J, the junction kept 7 bases outside the gene matches. The CDR3 has 16 residues. In nucleotides, the CDR3 is TGCGCCAGCAGCCCCCTAGCGGGAGGACAACAAGAGACCCAGTACTTC. Translation gives CASSPLAGGQQETQYF.

The chain joins TRBV25-1 to TRBJ2-3; 7 positions match TRBD2. The CDR3 is 16 residues long. Per the germline V gene, CDR1 is MGHDK and CDR2 is SYGVNS. V lost 3 bases to trimming and J lost 4 bases; unmatched junction nucleotides: 10. This CDR3 reads CASSDRLRGSADTQYF. The CDR3 coding sequence is TGTGCCAGCAGTGATCGTCTTCGCGGGAGCGCAGATACGCAGTATTTT.

The chain joins TRBV7-8 to TRBJ2-7; D is perhaps TRBD2 (6 bases). CDR1 is SGHVS and CDR2 is FQNEAQ in the germline V gene. Trimming pared 8 bases from V and 2 bases from J, leaving 10 bases between. The CDR3 runs to 12 residues. The CDR3 loop is CASSPGAYEQYF. The CDR3 coding sequence is TGTGCCAGCTCCCCGGGGGCCTACGAGCAGTACTTC.

The rearrangement links TRBV30 to TRBJ2-1, with 11 bases identical to TRBD2. The germline V gene encodes CDR1 GTSNPN and CDR2 SVGIG (reference sequence). The CDR3 extends over 17 amino acids. V lost 3 bases, J lost 0 bases, and 7 bases stayed unmatched. The CDR3 DNA sequence: TGTGCCTGGAGGGACCGGACTAGCGGGCTCTCCTACAATGAGCAGTTCTTC. Residues: CAWRDRTSGLSYNEQFF.

This chain connects TRBV5-8 to TRBJ1-1; no firm D call. The CDR3 has 11 residues. The V end lost 5 bases, the J end lost 6 bases, and 8 bases lay between the germline ends. The germline gives CDR1 SGHTS, CDR2 YDEGEE. The CDR3 sequence is CASRLFAEAFF. CDR3 nucleotides: TGTGCCAGCAGATTGTTCGCTGAAGCTTTCTTT.

Only a few counts were recorded for this clone. The chain carries TRBV2 and TRBJ1-2; perhaps TRBD1 as D (5 bases). V was shortened by 6 bases and J by 0 bases, with 11 bases between the two germline ends. CDR1 and CDR2 (germline): SNHLY, FYNNEI. There are 14 residues in the CDR3. CDR3 nucleotides: TGTGCCAGCAGCCAGGAGACAGCTAACTATGGCTACACCTTC. Its protein is CASSQETANYGYTF.

V is TRBV27 and J is TRBJ2-7, with 7 bases that match TRBD2. CDR1 MNHEY and CDR2 SMNVEV come from the germline V gene (reference sequence). CDR3 size: 15 residues. V gave up 2 bases and J gave up 5 bases; unmatched junction bases: 9. The CDR3 protein is CASSLIAGVIHEQYF. Written as DNA, the CDR3 is TGTGCCAGCAGTTTAATCGCGGGAGTAATCCACGAGCAGTACTTC.

The chain recombines TRBV6-1 with TRBJ1-1; no clear D gene. Trimming took 5 bases from V and 1 from J, leaving 8 bases between them. The CDR3 extends over 13 amino acids. The germline V gene has CDR1 MNHNS and CDR2 SASEGT. The CDR3 bases are TGTGCCAGCAGTCGGTTACCGAACACTGAAGCTTTCTTT. Translating it yields CASSRLPNTEAFF.

The chain has TRBV6-1 and TRBJ1-2; TRBD1 might be the D (5 bases). Germline V gene sequence: CDR1 MNHNS, CDR2 SASEGT. The V gene lost 1 base and the J gene lost 4 bases, with 7 bases spanning the gap. The CDR3 consists of 13 residues. The CDR3 protein is CASSEVGAYGYTF. For the CDR3, the DNA is TGTGCCAGCAGTGAAGTAGGGGCCTATGGCTACACCTTC.

This chain connects TRBV7-9 to TRBJ2-7, with a tentative D call TRBD1 (6 bases). The ends were cut back, 3 bases at V and 4 bases at J, with 10 bases in the middle. CDR3 length: 13 amino acids. From germline, CDR1 is SEHNR and CDR2 FQNEAQ (reference sequence). The CDR3 sequence is CASSFTGKYEQYF. CDR3 DNA: TGTGCCAGCAGCTTTACAGGGAAGTACGAGCAGTACTTC. Full variable domain (remainder filled in from reference TRBV7-9 and TRBJ2-7): DTGVSQNPRHKITKRGQNVTFRCDPISEHNRLYWYRQTLGQGPEFLTYFQNEAQLEKSRLLSDRFSAERPKGSFSTLEIQRTEQGDSAMYLCASSFTGKYEQYFGPGTRLTVT.

The table lists this clone with a few counts. The chain uses TRBV7-2 and TRBJ2-7; TRBD1 is a possible D gene (7 bases). This CDR3 comprises 14 residues. From germline, CDR1 is SGHTA and CDR2 FQGNSA. V shed 4 bases and J shed 3 bases, with 13 bases lying between them. The CDR3 protein is CASSSQGGSYEQYF. For the CDR3, the DNA is TGTGCCAGCAGCTCCCAGGGGGGAAGCTACGAGCAGTACTTC.

V is TRBV9 and J is TRBJ2-2, with 10 bases identical to TRBD1. This CDR3 spans 15 amino acids. Unmatched junction bases numbered 6, after V lost 3 bases and J lost 7 bases. The V gene's germline CDR1 is SGDLS and CDR2 YYNGEE. The CDR3 spells CASSAVTGGNGELFF. CDR3 DNA sequence: TGTGCCAGCAGCGCAGTGACAGGGGGCAACGGGGAGCTGTTTTTT.

In its sample, this clone was seen a few times. The chain combines TRBV10-3 with TRBJ1-2, with D uncertain. V lost 6 bases to trimming and J lost 1 base, with 12 bases between them. Germline CDR1 and CDR2: ENHRY and SYGVKD. The CDR3 covers 14 residues. In DNA form, the CDR3 reads TGTGCCATCAGCGATCCGGGGTATAACTATGGCTACACCTTC. It encodes CAISDPGYNYGYTF.

V usage is TRBV9 and J usage is TRBJ2-7; the match to TRBD1 covers 7 bases. With V trimmed by 3 bases and J by 0 bases, 6 bases remained unmatched. This CDR3 is built from 15 residues. The germline V gene has CDR1 SGDLS and CDR2 YYNGEE. This CDR3 is CASSADWDSSYEQYF. CDR3 coding DNA: TGTGCCAGCAGCGCGGACTGGGACAGCTCCTACGAGCAGTACTTC. Combining the CDR3 with reference TRBV9 and TRBJ2-7 gives the whole variable domain DSGVTQTPKHLITATGQRVTLRCSPRSGDLSVYWYQQSLDQGLQFLIQYYNGEERAKGNILERFSAQQFPDLHSELNLSSLELGDSALYFCASSADWDSSYEQYFGPGTRLTVT.